The 28 T cell receptor beta chains below were found in one sample sequenced in a study of long-term antiretroviral therapy in people with HIV. Sequencing relied on immunoSEQ assay v3.0, run at survey level. The data were produced by immunoSEQ multiplex PCR, yet TCRdb's version contains in-frame clones alone and is incomplete. In the table there are about 24,000 clones, around 84% of which are singletons. The sequencing here drew on unsorted PBMCs, taken 4.4 years after starting antiretroviral therapy. The receptors were gathered from a man aged 25 to 45 with HIV.

This chain links TRBV19 with TRBJ1-5; tentative D call: TRBD1 (5 bases). V was cut by 5 bases and J by 3 bases, with 14 bases left in between. Germline CDR1 LNHDA, CDR2 SQIVND (reference sequence). The CDR3 has 15 amino acids. Here the CDR3 reads CASSPGGGYNQPQHF. CDR3 nucleotides: TGTGCCAGTAGTCCCGGGGGGGGTTACAATCAGCCCCAGCATTTT.

This clone was counted between two and nine times. The chain uses TRBV19 and TRBJ2-7, with TRBD1 identical over 9 bases. The CDR3 loop spans 16 amino acids. V shed 6 bases and J 1 base; nucleotides not matched to a gene: 10. CDR1 is LNHDA, CDR2 SQIVND, per germline (reference sequence). The CDR3 spells CASSRQGESPSYEQYF. CDR3 in DNA: TGTGCCAGTAGCCGACAGGGGGAAAGCCCTTCCTACGAGCAGTACTTC.

The chain recombines TRBV27 with TRBJ1-1, with TRBD1 as a possible D gene (6 bases). The germline gives CDR1 MNHEY, CDR2 SMNVEV (reference sequence). Trimming stripped 0 bases from V and 4 bases from J, with 9 bases between. The CDR3 runs 14 residues. The DNA of the CDR3 is TGTGCCAGCAGTTTATCAGGGGGGGTCACTGAAGCTTTCTTT. The encoded protein is CASSLSGGVTEAFF.

The V gene is TRBV2, the J gene TRBJ1-1, with D tentatively TRBD1 (6 bases). The CDR3 spans 16 residues. Trimming took off 0 bases at V and 5 bases at J, with 16 bases between the two ends. Germline loops: CDR1 SNHLY, CDR2 FYNNEI. CDR3 DNA sequence: TGTGCCAGCAGTGAAGCGCGAACCGCCAGGGGAACTGAAGCTTTCTTT. It translates to CASSEARTARGTEAFF.

The chain is built from TRBV10-2 and TRBJ2-1, with 9 nucleotides matching TRBD2. V dropped 4 bases and J dropped 4; count of bases not matched to a gene: 5. This CDR3 has 15 amino acids. Germline CDR1 and CDR2: WSHSY and SAAADI. The CDR3 nucleotides are TGCGCCAGCAGTGCCGGAGCGGGGGGTTACAATGAGCAGTTCTTC. Translation: CASSAGAGGYNEQFF.

J is TRBJ2-7 and V is TRBV5-6; 7 bases map to TRBD1. The CDR3 runs to 13 residues. The V gene end was trimmed by 2 bases and the J gene end by 5 bases; junction bases not matched to a gene: 4. The germline V gene has CDR1 SGHDT and CDR2 YYEEEE. The CDR3 loop reads CASSLDRVDEQYF. The CDR3 DNA is TGTGCCAGCAGCTTAGACAGGGTGGACGAGCAGTACTTC. The full variable domain, rest sourced from reference TRBV5-6 and TRBJ2-7, is DAGVTQSPTHLIKTRGQQVTLRCSPKSGHDTVSWYQQALGQGPQFIFQYYEEEERQRGNFPDRFSGHQFPNYSSELNVNALLLGDSALYLCASSLDRVDEQYFGPGTRLTVT.

V gene TRBV6-5 combines with J gene TRBJ2-1, with 7 positions matching TRBD2. J gave up 0 bases and V 8 bases, and 4 bases lay outside the gene matches. Per germline, CDR1 MNHEY and CDR2 SVGAGI. The CDR3 is 14 residues long. CDR3 protein: CASAGLSSYNEQFF. The DNA of the CDR3 is TGTGCCAGCGCGGGACTAAGCTCCTACAATGAGCAGTTCTTC.

The chain employs TRBV7-9 and TRBJ2-1, with TRBD1 identical over 8 bases. Looked up from germline, CDR1 is SEHNR and CDR2 is FQNEAQ (reference sequence). The CDR3 covers 15 residues. V trimming: 5 bases; J trimming: 5 bases; junction bases outside the gene matches: 8. The DNA for the CDR3 is TGTGCCAGCAGCGTAATTTCGGGACAGGACAATGAGCAGTTCTTC. Protein product: CASSVISGQDNEQFF. Drawing the rest from reference TRBV7-9 and TRBJ2-1, the complete variable domain is DTGVSQNPRHKITKRGQNVTFRCDPISEHNRLYWYRQTLGQGPEFLTYFQNEAQLEKSRLLSDRFSAERPKGSFSTLEIQRTEQGDSAMYLCASSVISGQDNEQFFGPGTRLTVL.

The CDR3 spells CASRPLTGKDTEAFF. CDR3 DNA sequence: TGTGCCAGCAGGCCCCTGACAGGGAAAGACACTGAAGCTTTCTTT. This chain links TRBV2 with TRBJ1-1, with 7 bases identical to TRBD1. Germline V gene sequence: CDR1 SNHLY, CDR2 FYNNEI. V shed 6 bases and J 3 bases; nucleotides not matched to a gene: 10. This CDR3 region has 15 residues.

This clone was counted between two and nine times. The rearrangement uses TRBV4-2 and TRBJ2-7; 8 bases match TRBD2. Unmatched junction bases numbered 16, after V lost 4 bases and J lost 5 bases. Germline CDR1 is LGHNA and CDR2 is YNFKEQ. This CDR3 region has 17 residues. In DNA form, the CDR3 reads TGTGCCAGCAGCCCCCCTAGAACGGGACTAGGGGGTAACGAGCAGTACTTC. Translation: CASSPPRTGLGGNEQYF.

This clone came up a few times. The chain joins TRBV4-1 to TRBJ1-5, with D hard to call. CDR3 length: 16 amino acids. CDR1 is MGHRA and CDR2 is YSYEKL in the germline V gene. V lost 0 bases to trimming and J lost 2 bases, with 11 bases between them. CDR3 protein: CASSQETPAGNQPQHF. For the CDR3, the DNA is TGCGCCAGCAGCCAAGAGACCCCAGCCGGCAATCAGCCCCAGCATTTT.

In DNA, the CDR3 is TGTGCCATCAGTGAGTCGGGGCTCGCTCTGAGAGTACCCCAGCATTTT. It yields the protein CAISESGLALRVPQHF. The rearrangement uses TRBV10-3 and TRBJ1-5; weak D call: TRBD1 (5 bases). V was pared by 0 bases and J by 10 bases, with 19 bases between. The CDR3 is 16 residues long. Germline-derived CDR1 and CDR2 are ENHRY and SYGVKD.

V gene TRBV6-5 combines with J gene TRBJ1-1, with D possibly matching TRBD1 (6 bases). Germline values: CDR1 MNHEY, CDR2 SVGAGI. V lost 2 bases and J lost 4, with 17 bases in between. The CDR3 consists of 16 residues. The CDR3 reads CASSYAPGEGGTEAFF. CDR3 DNA sequence: TGTGCCAGCAGTTACGCGCCAGGCGAAGGGGGCACTGAAGCTTTCTTT.

The chain recombines TRBV6-1 with TRBJ2-7; D is tentatively TRBD1 or TRBD2 (5 bases each). Germline V lookup: CDR1 MNHNS, CDR2 SASEGT. With 7 bases removed from V and 5 bases from J, the gap between germline ends came to 15 bases. The CDR3 covers 13 residues. The CDR3 coding sequence is TGTGCCAGCACTTTGGGGGAAGAGGACGAGCAGTACTTC. Translation: CASTLGEEDEQYF.

The gene calls are TRBV27 and TRBJ2-3, with TRBD2 matching 7 bases. The V and J ends lost 3 bases and 1 base, in that order; junction bases with no gene match: 4. CDR1 is MNHEY and CDR2 is SMNVEV in the germline V gene (reference sequence). This CDR3 comprises 15 residues. CDR3 nucleotides: TGTGCCAGCAGTTTCGGGGGGAGCGGCACAGATACGCAGTATTTT. Residues: CASSFGGSGTDTQYF.

This sequence joins TRBV21-1 and TRBJ1-5. TRBV21-1 is given as a pseudogene. The CDR3 is made up of 18 amino acids. The CDR3 here is CASSGRDGRFYSNQPQHF. CDR3 DNA sequence: TGTGCCAGCAGCGGCCGGGACGGACGTTTTTATAGCAATCAGCCCCAGCATTTT.

The chain links TRBV27 to TRBJ1-2; D perhaps matches TRBD1 (5 bases). Trimming took off 0 bases at V and 3 bases at J, with 11 bases between the two ends. CDR1 MNHEY and CDR2 SMNVEV come from the germline V gene (reference sequence). CDR3 length: 15 amino acids. The CDR3 DNA sequence: TGTGCCAGCAGTTTATCGGTCAGGGCGCACTATGGCTACACCTTC. Protein product: CASSLSVRAHYGYTF.

V is TRBV10-3 and J is TRBJ1-2; 7 bases align to TRBD1. Germline CDR1 is ENHRY and CDR2 is SYGVKD. V lost 7 bases and J lost 4; bases outside the gene matches: 9. This CDR3 region has 14 residues. This CDR3 is CAIMGEGAAYGYTF. The CDR3 coding sequence is TGTGCCATCATGGGGGAGGGGGCGGCCTATGGCTACACCTTC.

This chain connects TRBV11-2 to TRBJ2-1; the D is unclear. This CDR3 is 13 amino acids long. The germline V gene has CDR1 SGHAT and CDR2 FQNNGV. Trimming cost V 7 bases and J 1 base, with 8 bases left between them. The CDR3 DNA sequence: TGTGCCAGCACCGGTAGGTCCTACAATGAGCAGTTCTTC. It encodes CASTGRSYNEQFF.

The CDR3 reads CASSLGPTGGYEQYF. Here the CDR3 DNA reads TGTGCCAGCAGCTTAGGCCCTACAGGGGGCTACGAGCAGTACTTC. The chain has TRBV7-6 and TRBJ2-7; 8 nucleotides line up with TRBD1. The V and J ends lost 1 base and 3 bases, in that order; junction bases with no gene match: 5. Germline loops: CDR1 SGHVS, CDR2 FNYEAQ. The CDR3 runs to 15 residues.

V gene TRBV5-6 combines with J gene TRBJ2-2, with TRBD2 identical over 8 bases. The CDR3 length is 15 residues. Germline trimming cut 1 base from V and 6 bases from J; bases unmatched to any gene: 5. The germline gives CDR1 SGHDT, CDR2 YYEEEE. As DNA, the CDR3 is TGTGCCAGCAGCTTGAACGGGGGGGCCGCCGGGGAGCTGTTTTTT. Protein sequence: CASSLNGGAAGELFF. The full variable domain, its missing parts supplied by reference TRBV5-6 and TRBJ2-2, is DAGVTQSPTHLIKTRGQQVTLRCSPKSGHDTVSWYQQALGQGPQFIFQYYEEEERQRGNFPDRFSGHQFPNYSSELNVNALLLGDSALYLCASSLNGGAAGELFFGEGSRLTVL.

The V call is TRBV5-4, the J call TRBJ1-2, with D unclear. Germline values: CDR1 SGHNT, CDR2 YYREEE (reference sequence). Trimming took off 0 bases at V and 7 bases at J, with 10 bases between the two ends. The CDR3 is 13 residues long. As DNA, the CDR3 is TGTGCCAGCAGCTTGGGAGGCGGGAGTGGCTACACCTTC. Its translation is CASSLGGGSGYTF.

In nucleotides, the CDR3 is TGTGCCAGTAGTATATCCCCCCTTGACTCACGGGACACTGAAGCTTTCTTT. As protein: CASSISPLDSRDTEAFF. This chain links TRBV19 with TRBJ1-1; D is undetermined. The CDR3 spans 17 residues. Trimming removed 2 bases at V and 3 bases at J, with 19 bases between. Germline CDR1 is LNHDA and CDR2 is SQIVND (reference sequence).

The chain employs TRBV7-3 and TRBJ2-3; 10 bases are shared with TRBD2. With V trimmed by 5 bases and J by 2 bases, 4 bases remained unmatched. CDR1 is SGHTA, CDR2 FQGTGA, per germline. CDR3 size: 15 residues. In DNA form, the CDR3 reads TGTGCCAGCAGCGACGGACTAGCGGTCACAGATACGCAGTATTTT. Protein product: CASSDGLAVTDTQYF.

This chain links TRBV25-1 with TRBJ1-1; D is ambiguous. The CDR3 length is 13 residues. The germline V gene has CDR1 MGHDK and CDR2 SYGVNS. V dropped 3 bases and J dropped 1 base, with 6 bases sitting between them. CDR3: CASSDHANTEAFF. CDR3 nucleotide sequence: TGTGCCAGCAGTGACCACGCGAACACTGAAGCTTTCTTT. Full variable domain (remainder filled in from reference TRBV25-1 and TRBJ1-1): EADIYQTPRYLVIGTGKKITLECSQTMGHDKMYWYQQDPGMELHLIHYSYGVNSTEKGDLSSESTVSRIRTEHFPLTLESARPSHTSQYLCASSDHANTEAFFGQGTRLTVV.

As for this clone: This sample also contains other DNA sequences that code for the same CDR3. J is TRBJ2-7 and V is TRBV7-9, with 7 positions matching TRBD1. Germline CDR1 and CDR2: SEHNR and FQNEAQ (reference sequence). Losses at the gene ends were 6 bases for V and 3 bases for J; bases not matched to a gene: 8. CDR3 length: 14 amino acids. CDR3 in DNA: TGTGCCAGCAGTCATTCCGGGACAGACTACGAGCAGTACTTC. Protein sequence: CASSHSGTDYEQYF.

V gene TRBV27 combines with J gene TRBJ1-2; the D gene is possibly TRBD1 (5 bases). V was shortened by 4 bases and J by 4 bases, with 16 bases between the two germline ends. The CDR3 is 15 amino acids. From germline, CDR1 is MNHEY and CDR2 SMNVEV (reference sequence). CDR3 loop: CASSSFLTGTYGYTF. The CDR3 DNA follows: TGTGCCAGCAGTTCTTTTCTAACCGGGACCTATGGCTACACCTTC.

The chain uses TRBV6-5 and TRBJ2-7, with TRBD1 matching 7 bases. The CDR3 runs to 15 residues. Trimming took 0 bases from V and 3 from J; bases not matched to a gene: 5. The germline V gene encodes CDR1 MNHEY and CDR2 SVGAGI. This chain's CDR3 is CASSYSDRLLYEQYF. The CDR3 DNA sequence: TGTGCCAGCAGTTACTCGGACAGGTTACTCTACGAGCAGTACTTC.